This entry lists 30 T cell receptor beta chains sequenced from one sample in a study of blood T cell repertoires in COVID-19. Sequencing used immunoSEQ multiplex PCR; TCRdb keeps in-frame clones, though not all of them. This sample has 50,000 to 65,000 clones, with under 80% found just once. The sequenced material came from PBMCs or T cells enriched from blood (not recorded which). These receptors all stem from a woman aged 55 to 70 who had been exposed to COVID-19.

This clone was recorded at least ten times. The chain uses TRBV19 and TRBJ2-2; D unresolved. The V gene's germline CDR1 is LNHDA and CDR2 SQIVND (reference sequence). Trimming removed 3 bases from V and 6 bases from J, with 8 bases in between. The CDR3 has 13 residues. The DNA for the CDR3 is TGTGCCAGTAGTATTAAAACGGCCGGGGAGCTGTTTTTT. It is translated as CASSIKTAGELFF. The variable domain in full, with the rest retrieved from reference TRBV19 and TRBJ2-2, is DGGITQSPKYLFRKEGQNVTLSCEQNLNHDAMYWYRQDPGQGLRLIYYSQIVNDFQKGDIAEGYSVSREKKESFPLTVTSAQKNPTAFYLCASSIKTAGELFFGEGSRLTVL.

A single count supports this clone. The chain links TRBV30 to TRBJ2-3, with D possibly being TRBD2 (6 bases). The CDR3 consists of 14 residues. The V gene lost 0 bases and the J gene lost 5 bases, with 12 bases spanning the gap. The germline V gene has CDR1 GTSNPN and CDR2 SVGIG (reference sequence). The CDR3 nucleotides read TGTGCCTGGAGTGTCTCTCGGGAGATAGATACGCAGTATTTT. Encoded protein: CAWSVSREIDTQYF.

The rearrangement uses TRBV9 and TRBJ2-2; D ambiguous. The CDR3 is 13 amino acids. The V gene's germline CDR1 is SGDLS and CDR2 YYNGEE. Trimming pared 2 bases from V and 5 bases from J, leaving 7 bases between. CDR3 DNA sequence: TGTGCCAGCAGCGTGGAGCCTACCGGGGAGCTGTTTTTT. Protein product: CASSVEPTGELFF. Complete variable domain (other parts from reference TRBV9 and TRBJ2-2): DSGVTQTPKHLITATGQRVTLRCSPRSGDLSVYWYQQSLDQGLQFLIQYYNGEERAKGNILERFSAQQFPDLHSELNLSSLELGDSALYFCASSVEPTGELFFGEGSRLTVL.

The chain carries TRBV14 and TRBJ2-7; D is perhaps TRBD1 (6 bases). Germline V CDR1 and CDR2: SGHDN, FVKESK. The CDR3 is made up of 12 amino acids. V lost 6 bases and J 3 bases, leaving 9 bases between the germline ends. The CDR3 sequence is CASSRTVYEQYF. The DNA for the CDR3 is TGTGCCAGCAGTCGGACAGTCTACGAGCAGTACTTC.

This chain uses TRBV4-2 with TRBJ2-7; perhaps TRBD1 as D (7 bases). Between the trimmed V and J ends, which lost 6 bases and 4 bases, there was a span of 19 bases. The CDR3 has 15 residues. In germline, CDR1 is LGHNA, CDR2 YNFKEQ. The CDR3, as DNA: TGTGCCAGCAGTCTAGACAGGGCGGCGGGATACGAGCAGTACTTC. Its translation is CASSLDRAAGYEQYF.

This clone was seen only once. This rearrangement joins TRBV7-9 to TRBJ2-7, with D unresolved. V was trimmed by 4 bases and J by 7 bases, leaving 17 bases between them. This CDR3 is 14 amino acids long. Germline CDR1 is SEHNR and CDR2 is FQNEAQ (reference sequence). The CDR3 loop is CASSSMARGPEQYF. Written as DNA, the CDR3 is TGTGCCAGCAGCTCCATGGCCCGCGGTCCAGAGCAGTACTTC.

The V call is TRBV6-5, the J call TRBJ2-6; weak D call: TRBD2 (6 bases). Trimming removed 7 bases from V and 3 bases from J, with 10 bases in between. CDR3 size: 14 residues. The germline gives CDR1 MNHEY, CDR2 SVGAGI. The DNA of the CDR3 is TGTGCCAGCATTGGGGGGTATGGGGCCAACGTCCTGACTTTC. It yields the protein CASIGGYGANVLTF.

V usage is TRBV2 and J usage is TRBJ1-1; TRBD1 matches at 9 bases. Germline values: CDR1 SNHLY, CDR2 FYNNEI. Unmatched junction bases numbered 2, after V lost 0 bases and J lost 0 bases. The CDR3 has 16 amino acids. The CDR3 nucleotides are TGTGCCAGCAGTGAAGCCCGACAGGGGGTGAACACTGAAGCTTTCTTT. This translates into CASSEARQGVNTEAFF.

Regarding this clone: Other nucleotide sequences in the sample specify the same CDR3. The rearrangement links TRBV7-8 to TRBJ1-1; D unclear. Trimming removed 0 bases from V and 2 bases from J, with 7 bases in between. This CDR3 contains 14 residues. The V gene's germline CDR1 is SGHVS and CDR2 FQNEAQ. CDR3 in DNA: TGTGCCAGCAGCTTAGCCGGAGGTAACACTGAAGCTTTCTTT. Residues: CASSLAGGNTEAFF. Full variable domain (missing parts from reference TRBV7-8 and TRBJ1-1): GAGVSQSPRYKVAKRGQDVALRCDPISGHVSLFWYQQALGQGPEFLTYFQNEAQLDKSGLPSDRFFAERPEGSVSTLKIQRTQQEDSAVYLCASSLAGGNTEAFFGQGTRLTVV.

This chain joins TRBV19 and TRBJ1-1; TRBD1 aligns across 8 bases. The CDR3 is 14 residues long. With 8 bases clipped from V and 0 bases from J, the junction kept 5 bases outside the gene matches. CDR1 LNHDA and CDR2 SQIVND come from the germline V gene (reference sequence). CDR3 protein: CASSRGPMNTEAFF. The CDR3 nucleotides read TGTGCCAGTTCCAGGGGGCCCATGAACACTGAAGCTTTCTTT.

A note on this clone: The germline gene is not matched at one end of the junction; a read error may be the cause. The chain carries TRBV7-9 and TRBJ2-3, with D possibly being TRBD2 (5 bases). CDR3 length equals 14 residues. Germline CDR1 and CDR2: SEHNR and FQNEAQ (reference sequence). CDR3 coding DNA: TGTGCCAGCAAAGCCGCGGCGGGTGAAGATGCGCAGTATTTT. As protein: CASKAAAGEDAQYF. The full variable domain, with the rest looked up from reference TRBV7-9 and TRBJ2-3, is DTGVSQNPRHKITKRGQNVTFRCDPISEHNRLYWYRQTLGQGPEFLTYFQNEAQLEKSRLLSDRFSAERPKGSFSTLEIQRTEQGDSAMYLCASKAAAGEDAQYFGPGTRLTVL.

In its sample, this clone was seen once. The CDR3 bases are TGTGCCAGCAGCTTGGGCGGGAACGAAAAAGAGACCCAGTACTTC. Its protein product is CASSLGGNEKETQYF. The rearrangement uses TRBV7-2 and TRBJ2-5; the D gene is possibly TRBD2 (6 bases). This CDR3 comprises 15 residues. From germline, CDR1 is SGHTA and CDR2 FQGNSA. Trimming took off 3 bases at V and 3 bases at J, with 14 bases between the two ends.

The chain is built from TRBV5-1 and TRBJ2-3; TRBD2 might be the D (6 bases). V lost 4 bases and J 0 bases, leaving 15 bases between the germline ends. Looked up from germline, CDR1 is SGHRS and CDR2 is YFSETQ. CDR3 size: 16 residues. CDR3 sequence: CASSGGLATSTDTQYF. CDR3 coding DNA: TGCGCCAGCAGCGGGGGACTGGCTACTAGCACAGATACGCAGTATTTT.

This chain uses TRBV7-8 with TRBJ2-7, with 8 nucleotides matching TRBD2. This CDR3 spans 15 amino acids. V lost 5 bases and J lost 3; bases outside the gene matches: 9. Germline-derived CDR1 and CDR2 are SGHVS and FQNEAQ. CDR3 protein: CASSVSAGGIYEQYF. DNA of the CDR3: TGTGCCAGCAGCGTATCGGCGGGAGGCATCTACGAGCAGTACTTC.

The genes are TRBV28 and TRBJ1-2, with D maybe TRBD1 (5 bases). Germline V gives CDR1 MDHEN, CDR2 SYDVKM. The CDR3 has 14 residues. V was trimmed by 7 bases and J by 4 bases, leaving 16 bases between them. The CDR3 DNA reads TGTGCCAGCACCTGGGGCCAGACCGTCTATGGCTACACCTTC. Translated: CASTWGQTVYGYTF.

The chain employs TRBV3-1 (or the pseudogene TRBV3-2) and TRBJ2-4; 9 bases line up with TRBD1. This CDR3 region has 16 residues. V trimming: 3 bases; J trimming: 2 bases; junction bases outside the gene matches: 5. Germline-derived CDR1 and CDR2 are LGHDT and YNNKEL (reference sequence). The CDR3 spells CASSHGQGYPKNIQYF. The CDR3, as DNA: TGTGCCAGCAGCCACGGACAGGGGTATCCCAAAAACATTCAGTACTTC.

This chain links TRBV12-2 with TRBJ1-1. TRBV12-2 is flagged as a pseudogene. The CDR3 contains 15 residues. CDR3: CASRLARALNTEAFF. The CDR3 DNA reads TGTGCAAGTCGCTTAGCGCGGGCCCTGAACACTGAAGCTTTCTTT.

This clone was seen more than once but under ten times. This sequence joins TRBV2 and TRBJ1-5; D is perhaps TRBD1 (6 bases). This CDR3 has 16 amino acids. Trimming removed 6 bases at V and 4 bases at J, with 19 bases between. CDR1 is SNHLY, CDR2 FYNNEI, per germline. The CDR3 DNA sequence: TGTGCCAGCAGGCCACCGGGACAAGTAGGGAATCAGCCCCAGCATTTT. It is translated as CASRPPGQVGNQPQHF.

V and J are TRBV4-2 and TRBJ1-2, with a possible D match to TRBD1 (5 bases). Germline V gene sequence: CDR1 LGHNA, CDR2 YNFKEQ. This CDR3 spans 15 amino acids. The ends were cut back, 0 bases at V and 5 bases at J, with 13 bases in the middle. The CDR3 loop reads CASSQDASSGYGYTF. The CDR3 DNA sequence: TGTGCCAGCAGCCAAGACGCCTCGTCAGGGTATGGCTACACCTTC.

This chain joins TRBV24-1 and TRBJ1-4, with 9 bases matching TRBD1. The CDR3 has 14 amino acids. V lost 1 base and J lost 7; bases outside the gene matches: 0. Germline CDR1 and CDR2: KGHDR and SFDVKD. The CDR3 bases are TGTGCCACCAGTGATTTACAGGGGGCTGAAAAACTGTTTTTT. Protein: CATSDLQGAEKLFF.

This clone was seen more than once but under ten times. The chain is built from TRBV5-1 and TRBJ1-5, with a tentative D call TRBD1 (5 bases). CDR3 length: 14 residues. The germline V gene has CDR1 SGHRS and CDR2 YFSETQ. Trimming stripped 0 bases from V and 1 base from J, with 5 bases between. The chain's CDR3 is CASSLEGSNQPQHF. The CDR3 nucleotides read TGCGCCAGCAGCTTGGAGGGGAGCAATCAGCCCCAGCATTTT.

V usage is TRBV28 and J usage is TRBJ1-6; D uncertain. The V gene lost 1 base and the J gene lost 10 bases, with 14 bases spanning the gap. Germline loops: CDR1 MDHEN, CDR2 SYDVKM. This CDR3 has 15 amino acids. CDR3 bases: TGTGCCAGCAGTTTATTTGGAGGGTCGACCTCACCCCTCCACTTT. This gives the protein CASSLFGGSTSPLHF.

This clone was counted a few times. The chain recombines TRBV27 with TRBJ1-5; D not certain. Germline V lookup: CDR1 MNHEY, CDR2 SMNVEV (reference sequence). The germline V and J ends were trimmed by 2 bases and 4 bases, with 6 bases remaining between them. The CDR3 has 13 amino acids. CDR3 sequence: CASSLEFNQPQHF. The CDR3, as DNA: TGTGCCAGCAGTTTAGAGTTTAATCAGCCCCAGCATTTT.

The chain has TRBV2 and TRBJ2-3; tentative D call: TRBD2 (5 bases). This CDR3 comprises 14 residues. Per germline, CDR1 SNHLY and CDR2 FYNNEI. The V end lost 6 bases, the J end lost 1 base, and 11 bases lay between the germline ends. In DNA, the CDR3 is TGTGCCAGCAGCCCGATACTAGGCACAGATACGCAGTATTTT. This encodes CASSPILGTDTQYF.

The chain recombines TRBV5-1 with TRBJ2-5; 8 bases line up with TRBD1. CDR1 and CDR2 from the germline V gene are SGHRS and YFSETQ. With 0 bases clipped from V and 5 bases from J, the junction kept 6 bases outside the gene matches. CDR3 length: 15 residues. CDR3 sequence reads: CASSLAGQGRETQYF. The CDR3, as DNA: TGCGCCAGCAGCTTGGCCGGACAGGGTCGGGAGACCCAGTACTTC.

V and J are TRBV5-8 and TRBJ2-1; 8 nucleotides align to TRBD2. CDR3 length: 15 amino acids. Germline V gene lookup returns CDR1 SGHTS and CDR2 YDEGEE. V dropped 1 base and J dropped 8; count of bases not matched to a gene: 8. The CDR3 DNA is TGTGCCAGCAGCTTGAGCGTCGGGGGGGGGCATGAGCAGTTCTTC. Translating it yields CASSLSVGGGHEQFF.

This chain uses TRBV2 with TRBJ1-2, with D possibly being TRBD1 (6 bases). Germline V lookup: CDR1 SNHLY, CDR2 FYNNEI. CDR3 length equals 12 residues. Between the trimmed V and J ends, which lost 4 bases and 8 bases, there was a span of 11 bases. The CDR3 coding sequence is TGTGCCAGCAGTGCACAGGGTGAGGGCTACACCTTC. This encodes CASSAQGEGYTF.

The rearrangement uses TRBV19 and TRBJ2-3; 14 positions match TRBD2. The J segment lost 5 bases and the V segment lost 10 bases, leaving 8 bases of the junction unmatched. Per the germline V gene, CDR1 is LNHDA and CDR2 is SQIVND (reference sequence). The CDR3 is 15 amino acids. The CDR3 bases are TGTGCCACGACTAGCGGGGGGGCCTATGGAGATACGCAGTATTTT. Encoded protein: CATTSGGAYGDTQYF.

The chain carries TRBV2 and TRBJ1-5, with 7 bases matching TRBD1. CDR3 size: 14 residues. V dropped 4 bases and J dropped 6; count of bases not matched to a gene: 6. CDR1 and CDR2 (germline): SNHLY, FYNNEI. The CDR3, as DNA: TGTGCCAGCAGTGCCCCAGGGGGTGGTCAGCCCCAGCATTTT. It specifies CASSAPGGGQPQHF.

The chain couples TRBV6-6 to TRBJ1-2; D is ambiguous. Germline CDR1 MNHNY, CDR2 SVGAGI (reference sequence). This CDR3 has 12 residues. V dropped 7 bases and J dropped 2 bases, with 8 bases sitting between them. The CDR3 loop is CASTRQNYGYTF. Written as DNA, the CDR3 is TGTGCCAGCACCCGTCAGAACTATGGCTACACCTTC.